This T cell receptor beta chain was found in a study of blood T cell repertoires in COVID-19 (dated by TCRdb to the early 2020s). Context from the whole study: ImmuneRACE Cohort 3 recovered participants were defined by two consecutive negative NP/OP PCR tests, healthcare professional clearance, or symptom resolution. Samples from collaborators originated in the United States, Italy and Spain and spanned both the acute and convalescent phases of COVID-19. The material from the prospective study consisted of cDNA or gDNA derived from T cells, B-cell-depleted T cells, or PBMCs. The dataset comprised deeply sampled blood TCRbeta repertoires from subjects exposed to, actively infected with, or recovered from COVID-19. The repertoires were released in a freely available public database meant as a resource for research on the immune response to SARS-CoV-2. The samples were drawn from the first 160 participants of the ongoing ImmuneRACE study and from roughly 1,300 subjects provided by 6 global collaborators. Nearly every sample came with metadata listing a de-identified subject ID, COVID-19 status, age in years and sex. Where available, HLA class I and class II types were obtained from metadata supplied by the sample provider rather than from assay-based typing. On the study overall, not on this receptor specifically: Clinical and demographic metadata were provided uncurated, with the amount varying by source and participant.

TCRbeta CDR3 regions were amplified from genomic DNA using the immunoSEQ Assay, a bias-controlled multiplex PCR. The study's processing was this. The number of nucleated cells in each sample was estimated from the amplification of reference gene primers within the assay. Sequence reads were collapsed and filtered to measure the absolute abundance of every unique TCRbeta CDR3 rearrangement. For each sample, productive Simpson clonality was calculated by taking the square root of Simpson's diversity index across productive rearrangements. TCRdb provides this immuneACCESS table in a form limited to in-frame rearrangements. Some clones are lacking; in checked studies, under half of them reflect an unresolved V gene, and why the rest are absent is not known. V, J and clone size reflect that table, while D and trimming were determined from the DNA. The sample table shows a few hundred thousand clones, and 88% are seen once. Around 2% of the sample is in the top ten clones.

Participants in the prospective study were aged roughly 18 to 90 years, lived in 20 to 25 United States geographic areas, and enrolled through a virtual design. To assign participants to cohorts, the prospective study relied on clinical history that participants themselves reported in a screening survey and a study questionnaire. Mobile phlebotomists in the prospective study collected whole blood, serum and a nasopharyngeal or oropharyngeal swab from every participant. Participants in the prospective study had the option to provide additional blood draws and questionnaires over a roughly 2-month period. Before DNA extraction, blood samples from the prospective study were shipped at room temperature or frozen. Comment on this clone: The antigen it recognizes is unknown. Within one base of it there is no much larger clone, and no base qualities were kept.

Source material: PBMCs or T cells enriched from blood (not recorded which). The receptor was derived from a woman in her sixties in a cohort exposed to, infected with or recovered from COVID-19 (not recorded which).

The encoded CDR3 is CASSVGGVSGYTF. The nucleotide sequence is TGTGCCAGCAGCGTAGGGGGCGTCAGTGGCTACACCTTC. Here the chain combines TRBV28 and TRBJ1-2; 7 nucleotides in the junction match TRBD1. After removal of 6 bases from V and 7 bases from J, the junction retains 8 bases not matched to a gene. The CDR3 runs 13 amino acids, cysteine and phenylalanine included. The sequence is cut down to CDR3 DNA, 39 bases in frame from base 1. For CDR1 and CDR2, the germline V gene lists MDHEN and SYDVKM.